The clone carrying this TCR beta chain was observed many times. What it binds is unknown. Time point: sample taken at primary tumor resection. The donors comprised some 70 untreated early-stage non-small cell lung cancer patients. The V end lost 3 bases, the J end lost 2 bases, and 7 bases lay between the germline ends. This CDR3 has 13 residues. MiXCR, applied by TCRdb to the 5' RACE reads, yields one record per CDR3 protein. The table has 25,000 or so distinct CDR3 sequences, approximately 4.6% seen once; the top ten hold about 5%. The sample originates from a study of spatial heterogeneity in lung cancer. In the study overall: Compared with alpha-chain sequences, beta-chain sequences were consistently detected in greater numbers. Broader study findings: TCRs found ubiquitously expanded in tumor appeared in blood more at resection than at follow-up.

The specimen was PBMCs, collected at surgery. The receptor was derived from a male donor with early-stage non-small cell lung cancer. The chain combines TRBV12-3 or TRBV12-4 with TRBJ2-5, with a weak D call TRBD1 (5 bases). CDR3 bases: TGTGCCAGCAGTTTCGCAGGGCAAGAGACCCAGTACTTC. Translation: CASSFAGQETQYF.